This passage covers 20 T cell receptor beta chains from one sample sequenced in a study of T cell clonotyping in hematopoietic cell transplantation (TCRdb year 2021). The sample's time point label, decoded: recipient sample about 28 days before transplant, after cytoreduction. Library method: the immunoSEQ multiplex PCR assay. TCRdb stores this immuneACCESS table with in-frame sequences only. Part of the clones is absent; in the studies checked, under half of the shortfall reflects unresolved V genes, and no reason is known for the rest. The sample yields roughly 16,000 clones; about 92% were counted once. The ten largest clones capture about 1.8% of the sample. The specimen was peripheral blood mononuclear cells, collected before stem cell transplant. Every receptor here comes from a young man with biphenotypic leukemia. Some clones in this sample may be carry-over from other donors' samples.

This chain joins TRBV7-9 and TRBJ1-2; TRBD1 matches 7 bases. CDR1 and CDR2 from the germline V gene are SEHNR and FQNEAQ (reference sequence). CDR3 size: 13 residues. With V trimmed by 5 bases and J by 8 bases, 8 bases remained unmatched. The CDR3 loop reads CASSLRQGRGYTF. CDR3 sequence (DNA): TGTGCCAGCAGCCTCCGACAGGGTCGGGGCTACACCTTC.

This clone is a singleton in its sample. The chain links TRBV6-5 to TRBJ1-6; the D is unclear. V was trimmed by 2 bases and J by 8 bases, leaving 13 bases between them. Germline CDR1 is MNHEY and CDR2 is SVGAGI. The CDR3 runs to 15 residues. The CDR3: CASSYGPGYDSPLHF. The CDR3 coding sequence is TGTGCCAGCAGTTACGGGCCGGGTTATGATTCACCCCTCCACTTT.

The gene calls are TRBV29-1 and TRBJ1-1; 9 bases agree with TRBD1. Germline V lookup: CDR1 SQVTM, CDR2 ANQGSEA. Losses at the gene ends were 5 bases for V and 2 bases for J; bases not matched to a gene: 3. The CDR3 is made up of 13 amino acids. The CDR3 DNA reads TGCAGCGTTTTGGGACAGGGAAACACTGAAGCTTTCTTT. Amino acids: CSVLGQGNTEAFF.

This chain links TRBV30 with TRBJ2-7, with D possibly TRBD1 on 7 matching bases. Germline-derived CDR1 and CDR2 are GTSNPN and SVGIG (reference sequence). The CDR3 runs to 12 residues. V gave up 8 bases and J gave up 2 bases, with 13 bases separating them. The CDR3 DNA follows: TGTGCCGGAGGGGGCAGGACCTACGAGCAGTACTTC. It specifies CAGGGRTYEQYF. Full variable domain (remainder filled in from reference TRBV30 and TRBJ2-7): SQTIHQWPATLVQPVGSPLSLECTVEGTSNPNLYWYRQAAGRGLQLLFYSVGIGQISSEVPQNLSASRPQDRQFILSSKKLLLSDSGFYLCAGGGRTYEQYFGPGTRLTVT.

The gene calls are TRBV28 and TRBJ2-6, with D uncertain. The CDR3 totals 16 residues. V was trimmed by 3 bases and J by 1 base, leaving 10 bases between them. Germline lookup yields CDR1 MDHEN and CDR2 SYDVKM. In DNA, the CDR3 is TGTGCCAGCAGTTTGTGGTTCAGTTCTGGGGCCAACGTCCTGACTTTC. Encoded protein: CASSLWFSSGANVLTF.

The rearrangement joins TRBV27 to TRBJ1-5, with 9 bases that match TRBD1. This CDR3 comprises 15 residues. Trimming took 4 bases from V and 6 from J; bases not matched to a gene: 7. CDR1 and CDR2 (germline): MNHEY, SMNVEV (reference sequence). In nucleotides, the CDR3 is TGTGCCAGCAGTTCCCCGGGACAGGGCCCTCAGCCCCAGCATTTT. Its protein is CASSSPGQGPQPQHF.

The chain carries TRBV19 and TRBJ2-5; the D gene is possibly TRBD1 (5 bases). Trimming left V 7 bases short and J 4 bases short, with 13 bases between. CDR3 length: 13 residues. Per the germline V gene, CDR1 is LNHDA and CDR2 is SQIVND (reference sequence). Written as DNA, the CDR3 is TGTGCCAGTAACCTGGGGCCAGGAGAGACCCAGTACTTC. It encodes CASNLGPGETQYF.

CDR3 sequence: CASSYLSGGSEKLFF. For the CDR3, the DNA is TGTGCCAGCAGTTACTTGTCGGGGGGTTCTGAAAAACTGTTTTTT. The chain has TRBV6-5 and TRBJ1-4; D might be TRBD1 (5 bases). The CDR3 contains 15 residues. V was clipped by 1 base and J by 7 bases, with 13 bases between them. Germline CDR1 is MNHEY and CDR2 is SVGAGI.

V gene TRBV29-1 combines with J gene TRBJ2-5; 7 positions agree with TRBD2. Germline V gives CDR1 SQVTM, CDR2 ANQGSEA. The CDR3 is 14 residues long. Trimming at V came to 6 bases and at J to 1 base, leaving 8 bases not matched to a gene. This chain's CDR3 is CSVSGTNLQETQYF. The CDR3 DNA reads as TGCAGCGTGTCCGGGACTAACCTCCAAGAGACCCAGTACTTC.

The chain joins TRBV28 to TRBJ1-4, with 10 bases lining up with TRBD1. The CDR3 runs to 14 residues. CDR1 is MDHEN, CDR2 SYDVKM, per germline. V trimming: 4 bases; J trimming: 7 bases; junction bases outside the gene matches: 3. The CDR3 protein is CASSSTGGVEKLFF. The CDR3 DNA reads as TGTGCCAGCAGTTCGACAGGGGGCGTTGAAAAACTGTTTTTT.

This chain connects TRBV19 to TRBJ1-2; D is possibly TRBD1 (5 bases). The CDR3 length is 14 residues. V lost 3 bases and J lost 4, with 12 bases in between. Germline loops: CDR1 LNHDA, CDR2 SQIVND (reference sequence). The CDR3 nucleotides are TGTGCCAGTAGTATGGGGGAGATTGGCTATGGCTACACCTTC. Translation: CASSMGEIGYGYTF.

The chain carries TRBV28 and TRBJ1-1, with a possible D match to TRBD1 (5 bases). V was trimmed by 5 bases and J by 4 bases, leaving 11 bases between them. The germline V gene encodes CDR1 MDHEN and CDR2 SYDVKM. The CDR3 is 13 amino acids. CDR3 amino acids: CASSMGDSTEAFF. The CDR3 DNA reads as TGTGCCAGCAGTATGGGGGATTCCACTGAAGCTTTCTTT.

CDR3 nucleotides: TGTGCCAGCAGGCCCGTAAAGTATGCTTTCTTT. This codes for CASRPVKYAFF. The chain has TRBV28 and TRBJ1-1; no definite D call. Per germline, CDR1 MDHEN and CDR2 SYDVKM. V gave up 6 bases and J gave up 11 bases, with 13 bases separating them. The CDR3 sequence is 11 residues long.

Concerning this clone itself: The junction shows a germline mismatch at one end, possibly a read error. The chain uses TRBV5-6 and TRBJ2-1; D uncertain. This CDR3 is 13 amino acids long. Germline CDR1 reads SGHDT; CDR2 reads YYEEEE. The CDR3 loop reads CASSLAAATQALF. The CDR3 DNA follows: TGTGCCAGCAGCCTCGCAGCCGCGACACAAGCTCTCTTC. The full variable domain, its missing parts supplied by reference TRBV5-6 and TRBJ2-1, is DAGVTQSPTHLIKTRGQQVTLRCSPKSGHDTVSWYQQALGQGPQFIFQYYEEEERQRGNFPDRFSGHQFPNYSSELNVNALLLGDSALYLCASSLAAATQALFGPGTRLTVL.

This chain connects TRBV13 to TRBJ2-7; D gene uncertain. Trimming took off 3 bases at V and 2 bases at J, with 20 bases between the two ends. The CDR3 sequence is 17 residues long. Germline CDR1 and CDR2: PRHDT and FYEKMQ (reference sequence). CDR3 protein: CASSFSHSIGYAYEQYF. In nucleotides, the CDR3 is TGTGCCAGCAGCTTTTCCCATTCCATCGGGTATGCCTACGAGCAGTACTTC.

On this clone itself: At one end, the junction sequence differs from germline, possibly due to a read error. The gene calls are TRBV29-1 and TRBJ2-5; 16 bases align to TRBD2. Germline lookup yields CDR1 SQVTM and CDR2 ANQGSEA. The CDR3 is 16 amino acids. This chain's CDR3 is CSVEGTSGGVAETQYF. CDR3 in DNA: TGCAGCGTGGAAGGGACTAGCGGGGGGGTCGCGGAGACCCAGTACTTC.

This rearrangement joins TRBV4-1 to TRBJ1-1; D uncertain. CDR1 is MGHRA and CDR2 is YSYEKL in the germline V gene. This CDR3 comprises 15 residues. Trimming shortened V by 5 bases and J by 6 bases, and 19 bases separated the two germline ends. This chain's CDR3 is CASSAEPGGRAEAFF. The CDR3 nucleotides read TGCGCCAGCAGCGCTGAGCCCGGTGGTCGGGCTGAAGCTTTCTTT.

This clone has a single count. This chain links TRBV19 with TRBJ2-3, with 9 bases fitting TRBD1. In germline, CDR1 is LNHDA, CDR2 SQIVND (reference sequence). The CDR3 is 16 residues long. V shed 6 bases and J 6 bases; nucleotides not matched to a gene: 13. The chain's CDR3 is CASSLFRTGVPDTQYF. CDR3 coding DNA: TGTGCCAGTAGCCTATTCCGGACAGGGGTCCCCGATACGCAGTATTTT. The full variable domain, in which reference TRBV19 and TRBJ2-3 provide the parts outside the CDR3, is DGGITQSPKYLFRKEGQNVTLSCEQNLNHDAMYWYRQDPGQGLRLIYYSQIVNDFQKGDIAEGYSVSREKKESFPLTVTSAQKNPTAFYLCASSLFRTGVPDTQYFGPGTRLTVL.

The chain employs TRBV2 and TRBJ1-1; TRBD1 aligns across 7 bases. J lost 12 bases, V lost 3 bases, and 13 bases had no gene match. The CDR3 has 14 residues. Germline CDR1 is SNHLY and CDR2 is FYNNEI. The CDR3 DNA is TGTGCCAGCAGTGAGAGGAGGGACAGTCGTCGGTCTTTCTTT. Translating it yields CASSERRDSRRSFF.

The rearrangement joins TRBV10-3 to TRBJ1-1; D is unclear. CDR3 size: 16 residues. The V end was cut by 2 bases, the J end by 0 bases, with 13 bases between. Germline V gene lookup returns CDR1 ENHRY and CDR2 SYGVKD. The CDR3 loop is CAISENLEGMNTEAFF. The CDR3 nucleotides read TGTGCCATCAGTGAGAATTTGGAGGGAATGAACACTGAAGCTTTCTTT.